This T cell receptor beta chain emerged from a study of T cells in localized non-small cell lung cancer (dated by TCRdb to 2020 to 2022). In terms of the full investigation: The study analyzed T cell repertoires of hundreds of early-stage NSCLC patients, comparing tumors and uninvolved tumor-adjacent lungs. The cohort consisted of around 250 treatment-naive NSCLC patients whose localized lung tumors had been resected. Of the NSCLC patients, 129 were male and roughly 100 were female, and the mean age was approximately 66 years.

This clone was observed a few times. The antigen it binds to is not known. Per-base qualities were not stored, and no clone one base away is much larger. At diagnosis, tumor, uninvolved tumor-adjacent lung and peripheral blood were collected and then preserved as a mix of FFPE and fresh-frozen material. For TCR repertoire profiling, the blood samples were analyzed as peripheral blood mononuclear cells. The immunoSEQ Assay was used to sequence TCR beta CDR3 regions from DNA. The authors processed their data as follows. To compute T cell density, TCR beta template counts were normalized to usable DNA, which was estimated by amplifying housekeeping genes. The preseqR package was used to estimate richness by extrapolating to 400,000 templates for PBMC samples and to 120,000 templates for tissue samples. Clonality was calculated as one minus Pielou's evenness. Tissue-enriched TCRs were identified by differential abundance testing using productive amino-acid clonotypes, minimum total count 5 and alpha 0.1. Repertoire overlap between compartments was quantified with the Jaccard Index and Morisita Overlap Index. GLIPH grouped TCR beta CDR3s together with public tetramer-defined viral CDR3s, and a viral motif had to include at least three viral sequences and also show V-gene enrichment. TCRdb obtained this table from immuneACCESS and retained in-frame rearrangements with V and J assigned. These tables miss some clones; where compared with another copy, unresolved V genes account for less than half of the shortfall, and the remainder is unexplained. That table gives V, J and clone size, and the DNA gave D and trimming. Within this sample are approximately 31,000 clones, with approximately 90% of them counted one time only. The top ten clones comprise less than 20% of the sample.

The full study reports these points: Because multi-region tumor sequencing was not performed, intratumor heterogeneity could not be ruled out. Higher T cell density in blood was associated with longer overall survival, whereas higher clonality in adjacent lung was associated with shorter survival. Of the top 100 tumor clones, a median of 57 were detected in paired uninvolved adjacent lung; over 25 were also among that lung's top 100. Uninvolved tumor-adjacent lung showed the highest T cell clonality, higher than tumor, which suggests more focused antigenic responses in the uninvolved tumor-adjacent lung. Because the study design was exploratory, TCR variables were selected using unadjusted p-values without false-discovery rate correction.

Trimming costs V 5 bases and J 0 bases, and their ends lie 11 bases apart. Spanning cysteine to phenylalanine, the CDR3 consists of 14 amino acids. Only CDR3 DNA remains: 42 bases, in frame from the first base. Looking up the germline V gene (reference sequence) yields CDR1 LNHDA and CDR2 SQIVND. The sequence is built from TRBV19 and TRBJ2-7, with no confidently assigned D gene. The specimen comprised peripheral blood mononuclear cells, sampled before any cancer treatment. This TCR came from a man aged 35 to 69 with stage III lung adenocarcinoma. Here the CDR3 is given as CASSQSVNSYEQYF. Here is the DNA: TGTGCCAGTAGTCAGTCCGTAAACTCCTACGAGCAGTACTTC.